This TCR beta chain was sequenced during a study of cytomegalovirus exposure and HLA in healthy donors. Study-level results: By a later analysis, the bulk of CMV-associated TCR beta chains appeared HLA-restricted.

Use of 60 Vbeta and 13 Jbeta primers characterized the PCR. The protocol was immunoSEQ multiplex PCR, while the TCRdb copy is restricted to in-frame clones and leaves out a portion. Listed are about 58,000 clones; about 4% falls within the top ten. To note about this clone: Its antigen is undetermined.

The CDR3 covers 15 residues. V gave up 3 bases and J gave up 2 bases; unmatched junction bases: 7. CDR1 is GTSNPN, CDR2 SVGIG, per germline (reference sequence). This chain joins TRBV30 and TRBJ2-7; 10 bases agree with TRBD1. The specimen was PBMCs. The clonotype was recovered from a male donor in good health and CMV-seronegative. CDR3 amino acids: CAWRKDRGLTYEQYF. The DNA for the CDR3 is TGTGCCTGGAGAAAAGACAGGGGGCTCACCTACGAGCAGTACTTC.